This is a list of T cell receptor beta chains from one sample in a study of shared clonotypes between healthy human individuals. Using immunoSEQ multiplex PCR, the repertoire was profiled, and TCRdb retains in-frame clones only, with some absent. The sample has 1,400,000 or so clones; approximately 98.5% are singletons. The sample taken for sequencing was naive CD4+ T cells sorted from blood. The receptor source for this set is a man aged 25 to 40 in good health. Each CDR3 is given with its conserved first and last residue. D genes are given only for firm matches. Clone sizes are given selectively: once, few, many, or a class where the clone is expanded.

J gene: TRBJ2-5
clone size: NA
V gene: TRBV7-9
D gene: TRBD2
CDR3 DNA: TGTGCCAGCAGTGGACTAGCGGCGTTCCAAGAGACCCAGTACTTC
CDR3 protein: CASSGLAAFQETQYF

J gene: TRBJ1-1
clone size: NA
V gene: TRBV6-5
D gene: NA
CDR3 DNA: TGTGCCAGCAGACGCGGGACAAACCAGAACACTGAAGCTTTCTTT
CDR3 protein: CASRRGTNQNTEAFF

J gene: TRBJ1-2
clone size: NA
V gene: TRBV5-4
D gene: NA
CDR3 DNA: TGTGCCAGCAGCTTACGGGCCCAGTCTTACTATGGCTACACCTTC
CDR3 protein: CASSLRAQSYYGYTF

J gene: TRBJ2-3
clone size: NA
V gene: TRBV5-1
D gene: NA
CDR3 DNA: TGCGCCAGCACCACTAGATTCGGGGATACGCAGTATTTT
CDR3 protein: CASTTRFGDTQYF

J gene: TRBJ2-1
clone size: NA
V gene: TRBV18
D gene: NA
CDR3 DNA: TGTGCCAGCTCCGGGACACGAACCTACAATGAGCAGTTCTTC
CDR3 protein: CASSGTRTYNEQFF

J gene: TRBJ2-1
clone size: NA
V gene: TRBV27
D gene: TRBD2
CDR3 DNA: TGTGCCAGCTCGGGACTAGCGGACAATGAGCAGTTCTTC
CDR3 protein: CASSGLADNEQFF

J gene: TRBJ2-1
clone size: NA
V gene: TRBV2
D gene: NA
CDR3 DNA: TGTGCCAGCAGTTCTAGCGACAATGAGCAGTTCTTC
CDR3 protein: CASSSSDNEQFF

J gene: TRBJ2-5
clone size: NA
V gene: TRBV5-1
D gene: TRBD2
CDR3 DNA: TGCGCCAGCAGCTTGTCGACTAGCGGGACCGGGACCCAGTACTTC
CDR3 protein: CASSLSTSGTGTQYF

J gene: TRBJ2-1
clone size: NA
V gene: TRBV19
D gene: TRBD1
CDR3 DNA: TGTGCCAGTAGCCCCCAGACAGGGTTTGCGTTCTTC
CDR3 protein: CASSPQTGFAFF

J gene: TRBJ2-7
clone size: NA
V gene: TRBV6-4
D gene: NA
CDR3 DNA: TGTGCCAGCAGTGAGTCGGACTCAAACGAGCAGTACTTC
CDR3 protein: CASSESDSNEQYF

J gene: TRBJ2-1
clone size: NA
V gene: TRBV9
D gene: TRBD2
CDR3 DNA: TGTGCCAGCAGCGTAGTAGCCAGCGGGAGGATCAATGAGCAGTTCTTC
CDR3 protein: CASSVVASGRINEQFF

J gene: TRBJ1-2
clone size: NA
V gene: TRBV15
D gene: NA
CDR3 DNA: TGTGCCACCAGCAGAGATCTGGCAGGCAGGGATGGCTACACCTTC
CDR3 protein: CATSRDLAGRDGYTF

J gene: TRBJ1-6
clone size: NA
V gene: TRBV5-4
D gene: TRBD1
CDR3 DNA: TGTGCCAGCAGCCCGGGGGGACAGGGGGACTCACCCCTCCACTTT
CDR3 protein: CASSPGGQGDSPLHF

J gene: TRBJ1-5
clone size: NA
V gene: TRBV5-1
D gene: TRBD1
CDR3 DNA: TGCGCCAGCAGCATCGGGACAGATCAGCCCCAGCATTTT
CDR3 protein: CASSIGTDQPQHF

J gene: TRBJ2-5
clone size: NA
V gene: TRBV6-5
D gene: NA
CDR3 DNA: TGTGCCAGCAGTTCGGAAGTTCAAGAGACCCAGTACTTC
CDR3 protein: CASSSEVQETQYF

J gene: TRBJ2-3
clone size: NA
V gene: TRBV5-1
D gene: TRBD1
CDR3 DNA: TGCGCCAGCAGTCCAGACAGGGGGGACACAGATACGCAGTATTTT
CDR3 protein: CASSPDRGDTDTQYF

J gene: TRBJ2-5
clone size: NA
V gene: TRBV9
D gene: TRBD2
CDR3 DNA: TGTGCCAGCAGCGTGGGGGGACTAGCGGGAGGCGGAGAGACCCAGTACTTC
CDR3 protein: CASSVGGLAGGGETQYF

J gene: TRBJ2-5
clone size: NA
V gene: TRBV5-4
D gene: NA
CDR3 DNA: TGTGCCAGCAGCTTGGCCCCGGAAGAGACCCAGTACTTC
CDR3 protein: CASSLAPEETQYF

J gene: TRBJ1-4
clone size: NA
V gene: TRBV2
D gene: NA
CDR3 DNA: TGTGCCAGCAGACAGGGTGGCGAAAAACTGTTTTTT
CDR3 protein: CASRQGGEKLFF

J gene: TRBJ2-7
clone size: NA
V gene: TRBV19
D gene: TRBD2
CDR3 DNA: TGTGCCAGTAGTAGACTAGCGGGTGCCAGCTCCTACGAGCAGTACTTC
CDR3 protein: CASSRLAGASSYEQYF

J gene: TRBJ2-5
clone size: NA
V gene: TRBV2
D gene: TRBD1
CDR3 DNA: TGTGCCACTAGGACAGGGTGGCGGGAGACCCAGTACTTC
CDR3 protein: CATRTGWRETQYF

J gene: TRBJ2-1
clone size: few
V gene: TRBV5-1
D gene: NA
CDR3 DNA: TGCGCCAGCAGCTTGAGGCGGGACTCCGAGCAGTTCTTC
CDR3 protein: CASSLRRDSEQFF

J gene: TRBJ1-2
clone size: once
V gene: TRBV18
D gene: NA
CDR3 DNA: TGTGCCAGCTCACCTAACAGGGTTCACTATGGCTACACCTTC
CDR3 protein: CASSPNRVHYGYTF

J gene: TRBJ2-1
clone size: once
V gene: TRBV7-3
D gene: NA
CDR3 DNA: TGTGCCAGCAGCTCGGACTATAACAATGAGCAGTTCTTC
CDR3 protein: CASSSDYNNEQFF

J gene: TRBJ2-7
clone size: once
V gene: TRBV7-3
D gene: NA
CDR3 DNA: TGTGCCAGCAGCTATCTCGAGCGGATCGAGCAGTACTTC
CDR3 protein: CASSYLERIEQYF